This TCR beta chain was sequenced in a study of multiple sclerosis patients with progressive multifocal leukoencephalopathy. Whole-study findings and limits: Before and during natalizumab, the clones expanded at PML already existed. Most PML patients had lower entropy, suggesting less diverse TRB repertoires.

Produced via immunoSEQ multiplex PCR; TCRdb's table is partial and in-frame only. The data contain tens of thousands of clones, just under 90% of them singletons. In germline, CDR1 is SGHNT, CDR2 YYREEE (reference sequence). This CDR3 is 17 amino acids long. The junction had 9 bases not matched to a gene; V was cut back by 3 bases and J by 0 bases. Time point: five to six months of natalizumab therapy. All PML patients were female, and all patients had earlier interferon beta. This clone was recorded only once. Antigen: not known. The V gene is TRBV5-4, the J gene TRBJ2-1; TRBD1 agrees at 7 bases. The sample consisted of PBMCs, taken from a patient treated with natalizumab. The receptor comes from a human donor with multiple sclerosis. The DNA for the CDR3 is TGTGCCAGCAGCTCTACCCCGACAGGGCCCTCCTACAATGAGCAGTTCTTC. Its protein product is CASSSTPTGPSYNEQFF.